This T cell receptor beta chain is drawn from a study of CD4 T cells in relation to SARS-CoV-2 and coronaviruses. Study-level findings and limits: Compared with monoreactive clones, crossreactive clones showed significantly weaker SARS-CoV-2 expansion.

TCRdb keeps only in-frame clones here, not all; method: immunoSEQ multiplex PCR. The sample yields about 20,000 clones, nearly 75% seen once. Looked up from germline, CDR1 is SEHNR and CDR2 is FQNEAQ (reference sequence). This CDR3 is built from 15 residues. Deletions cut 1 base from V and 0 bases from J, with 7 bases between. In regard to this clone: Its specificity is not known.

Before the COVID-19 pandemic, during about 2011-2018, CD4+ T cells were taken from unexposed donors. Isolation of CD4+ T cells took place after roughly nine days in culture. The TCR originated in a human donor in good health. The sample comprised CD4+ T cells from PBMCs, cultured in vitro. This chain joins TRBV7-9 and TRBJ1-3, with D unresolved. The CDR3 protein is CASSLGLPSGNTIYF. As DNA, the CDR3 is TGTGCCAGCAGCTTAGGATTACCCTCTGGAAACACCATATATTTT.